The T cell receptor beta chain described here comes from a study of T cells in Graves' hyperthyroidism and ophthalmopathy. CDR1 is MDHEN, CDR2 SYDVKM, per germline. V lost 2 bases and J lost 9; bases outside the gene matches: 9. The CDR3 loop spans 14 amino acids. This clonotype was counted many times. Regions amplified from RNA transcripts were the TCR beta CDR3 regions. An initial round of RT-PCR targeting the TCR CDR3 relied on the HTBI primer set. MiXCR was run by TCRdb on the multiplex PCR reads, yielding one entry per CDR3 protein. This table holds roughly 530,000 distinct CDR3 sequences, roughly 15% found once.

Specimen: blood. The rearrangement joins TRBV28 to TRBJ2-7; TRBD2 matches at 8 bases. The receptor was derived from a woman between 18 and 30 years old with Graves' ophthalmopathy. The CDR3 DNA reads as TGTGCCAGCAGTTTAGAAGCGGGGGTCCGACGGCAGTACTTC. Translation gives CASSLEAGVRRQYF.